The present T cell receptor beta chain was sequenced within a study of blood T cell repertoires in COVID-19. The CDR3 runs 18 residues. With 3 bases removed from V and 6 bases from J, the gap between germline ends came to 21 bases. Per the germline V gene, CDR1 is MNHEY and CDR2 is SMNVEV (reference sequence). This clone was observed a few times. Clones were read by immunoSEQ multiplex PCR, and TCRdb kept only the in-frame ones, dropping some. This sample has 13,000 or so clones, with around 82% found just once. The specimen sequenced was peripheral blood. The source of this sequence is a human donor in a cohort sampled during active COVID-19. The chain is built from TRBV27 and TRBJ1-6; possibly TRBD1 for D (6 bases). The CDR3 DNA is TGTGCCAGCAGTTTCCCCGTGGGGGGGGCGCCCCGTAATTCACCCCTCCACTTT. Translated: CASSFPVGGAPRNSPLHF.